This T cell receptor beta chain was documented in a study of T cells in Graves' hyperthyroidism and ophthalmopathy. TCR beta CDR3 regions were amplified from RNA transcripts. Initially, a first-round RT-PCR of the TCR CDR3 employed the HTBI primer set. TCRdb recomputed calls from the multiplex PCR reads with MiXCR, one row per CDR3 protein. The sample contains around 440,000 distinct CDR3 sequences, 15% to 18% of which appear only once. Germline V lookup: CDR1 MDHEN, CDR2 SYDVKM. Trimming removed 6 bases at V and 6 bases at J, with 15 bases between. This CDR3 has 14 residues. Overall study findings and caveats: The majority of expanded thyroid clonotypes above 0.001 also appeared in blood. The model's output predicted ophthalmopathy at a median of about 5.9 months prior to onset.

A lack of ophthalmopathy progression within 18 months defined stable Graves' hyperthyroidism. This clonotype was seen ten or more times. Its target is unknown. This receptor was taken from a woman between 18 and 29 years old with Graves' hyperthyroidism. Sequencing used blood. The chain uses TRBV28 and TRBJ1-5, with a weak D call TRBD1 (6 bases). CDR3: CASRPGVGPQPQHF. The CDR3 nucleotides read TGTGCCAGCAGGCCAGGGGTGGGCCCTCAGCCCCAGCATTTT.